This T cell receptor (beta chain) is drawn from a study of T cell responses to AZD1222 COVID-19 vaccine. Points from the study as a whole: Spike was spanned by vaccine-associated CD4 TCRs, which were dominant at 160-218 and 743-854.

As concerns this clone: Its antigen remains unidentified.

V was trimmed by 2 bases and J by 0 bases, leaving 11 bases between them. CDR3 length: 16 residues. Germline values: CDR1 KGHSH, CDR2 LQKENI. The table came from immunoSEQ multiplex PCR; TCRdb's copy has only in-frame clones and leaves some out. There are approximately 170,000 clones in the sample; about 86% occur only once, and around a tenth lies in the top ten. V is TRBV18 and J is TRBJ1-3; unclear D gene. This TCR came from an adult who received the AZD1222 COVID-19 vaccine. Sequenced material: peripheral blood, taken 28 days after the second AZD1222 dose. CDR3 amino acids: CASSPIPGTSGNTIYF. CDR3 nucleotides: TGTGCCAGCTCACCAATCCCAGGTACCTCTGGAAACACCATATATTTT.